The next 25 T cell receptor beta chains were all read from a single sample in a study of cytomegalovirus exposure and HLA in healthy donors (dated by TCRdb to the late 2010s). Library preparation used the immunoSEQ multiplex PCR assay. For the multiplex PCR, a mixture combining 60 forward primers for TCR Vbeta segments and 13 reverse primers for TCR Jbeta segments was used. TCRdb carries this immuneACCESS record with in-frame sequences only. Its versions omit some clonotypes, under half of them owing to an unresolved V gene in the studies checked, with the rest unexplained. This sample's clone table shows 80,000 or so clones. The ten largest clonotypes hold around 15% of the sample. The sequenced sample consisted of PBMCs. These receptors all stem from a middle-aged man in good health and CMV-seropositive.

The rearrangement links TRBV5-1 to TRBJ1-2, with D possibly matching TRBD1 (6 bases). Germline CDR1 reads SGHRS; CDR2 reads YFSETQ. V dropped 4 bases and J dropped 6 bases, with 16 bases sitting between them. This CDR3 is 14 amino acids long. This CDR3 reads CASSQRRGGDGYTF. CDR3 DNA: TGCGCCAGCAGCCAACGACGGGGGGGCGATGGCTACACCTTC.

The chain has TRBV4-2 and TRBJ1-1; D not resolved. The CDR3 covers 14 residues. CDR1 and CDR2 (germline): LGHNA, YNFKEQ. V lost 0 bases and J lost 0, with 5 bases in between. CDR3 coding DNA: TGTGCCAGCAGCCAAGATCTTATGAACACTGAAGCTTTCTTT. This encodes CASSQDLMNTEAFF.

The chain uses TRBV5-1 and TRBJ2-7; 10 bases line up with TRBD1. The length of the CDR3 is 19 residues. The V gene end was trimmed by 4 bases and the J gene end by 2 bases; junction bases not matched to a gene: 18. Germline V gene sequence: CDR1 SGHRS, CDR2 YFSETQ. The CDR3 DNA follows: TGCGCCAGCAGCACGCCCGGGACAGGGGCTACATTGCCTACCTACGAGCAGTACTTC. This codes for CASSTPGTGATLPTYEQYF.

V is TRBV7-2 and J is TRBJ2-6, with D perhaps TRBD2 (5 bases). Per the germline V gene, CDR1 is SGHTA and CDR2 is FQGNSA. This CDR3 is built from 14 residues. Trimming pared 1 base from V and 4 bases from J, leaving 5 bases between. The chain's CDR3 is CASSLGRGANVLTF. In nucleotides, the CDR3 is TGTGCCAGCAGCTTAGGGAGGGGGGCCAACGTCCTGACTTTC. Filled out from reference TRBV7-2 and TRBJ2-6, the complete variable domain reads GAGVSQSPSNKVTEKGKDVELRCDPISGHTALYWYRQSLGQGLEFLIYFQGNSAPDKSGLPSDRFSAERTGGSVSTLTIQRTQQEDSAVYLCASSLGRGANVLTFGAGSRLTVL.

The V call is TRBV5-1, the J call TRBJ1-2; D may be TRBD1 (6 bases). There are 14 residues in the CDR3. Germline V lookup: CDR1 SGHRS, CDR2 YFSETQ. The ends were cut back, 2 bases at V and 5 bases at J, with 13 bases in the middle. The CDR3 DNA follows: TGCGCCAGCAGCTTCTCTGCAGGGGTTTATGGCTACACCTTC. Protein sequence: CASSFSAGVYGYTF.

V usage is TRBV9 and J usage is TRBJ1-1; possible D gene TRBD1, 5 bases. This CDR3 spans 15 amino acids. Germline V gene sequence: CDR1 SGDLS, CDR2 YYNGEE. The V gene lost 2 bases and the J gene lost 4 bases, with 15 bases spanning the gap. CDR3 region: CASSVSGRRTTEAFF. As DNA, the CDR3 is TGTGCCAGCAGCGTGTCAGGGAGGAGGACCACTGAAGCTTTCTTT.

The rearrangement uses TRBV2 and TRBJ2-1; unclear D gene. Germline CDR1 is SNHLY and CDR2 is FYNNEI. Trimming shortened V by 8 bases and J by 5 bases, and 13 bases separated the two germline ends. The CDR3 runs 13 residues. CDR3 in amino acids: CASRWATNNEQFF. CDR3 in DNA: TGTGCCAGCCGCTGGGCTACCAACAATGAGCAGTTCTTC.

The chain is built from TRBV5-1 and TRBJ2-3; TRBD2 matches at 7 bases. The CDR3 covers 16 residues. The germline gives CDR1 SGHRS, CDR2 YFSETQ. Trimming at V came to 4 bases and at J to 3 bases, leaving 11 bases not matched to a gene. The CDR3 DNA reads as TGCGCCAGCAGCCTAGAGCCGGGGGGAGGTACAGATACGCAGTATTTT. This codes for CASSLEPGGGTDTQYF.

This chain uses TRBV9 with TRBJ2-7; no firm D call. CDR1 and CDR2 (germline): SGDLS, YYNGEE. This CDR3 has 14 amino acids. Between the trimmed V and J ends, which lost 4 bases and 0 bases, there was a span of 11 bases. The CDR3 nucleotides read TGTGCCAGCAGCTTTCTACAGTTCTCCTACGAGCAGTACGTC. Its translation is CASSFLQFSYEQYV.

V and J are TRBV30 and TRBJ1-1, with D perhaps TRBD1 (6 bases). The CDR3 has 15 amino acids. Germline CDR1 GTSNPN, CDR2 SVGIG (reference sequence). V dropped 4 bases and J dropped 0 bases, with 15 bases sitting between them. CDR3 in amino acids: CAWKDRESMNTEAFF. The CDR3 DNA reads TGTGCCTGGAAGGACAGAGAAAGCATGAACACTGAAGCTTTCTTT.

This chain links TRBV4-1 with TRBJ2-5; TRBD2 might be the D (6 bases). The CDR3 runs 16 residues. Germline CDR1 reads MGHRA; CDR2 reads YSYEKL. V was shortened by 3 bases and J by 3 bases, with 17 bases between the two germline ends. The CDR3 sequence: CASSHWGVEGEETQYF. In DNA, the CDR3 is TGCGCCAGCAGCCACTGGGGGGTTGAGGGAGAAGAGACCCAGTACTTC.

This chain joins TRBV10-3 and TRBJ2-3; D might be TRBD2 (5 bases). This CDR3 region has 16 residues. V was pared by 3 bases and J by 3 bases, with 16 bases between. Germline loops: CDR1 ENHRY, CDR2 SYGVKD. The CDR3 DNA sequence: TGTGCCATCAGTGATCAGTGGCACACGGGGACAGATACGCAGTATTTT. Its protein is CAISDQWHTGTDTQYF.

The genes are TRBV9 and TRBJ2-1, with TRBD1 matching 8 bases. V trimming: 6 bases; J trimming: 7 bases; junction bases outside the gene matches: 6. Per the germline V gene, CDR1 is SGDLS and CDR2 is YYNGEE. CDR3 length: 13 amino acids. The CDR3, as DNA: TGTGCCAGCAACAGGGGGAATATAAATGAGCAGTTCTTC. Its translation is CASNRGNINEQFF.

The V and J genes are TRBV18 and TRBJ2-1, with 9 bases identical to TRBD2. CDR1 and CDR2 (germline): KGHSH, LQKENI. The CDR3 is 15 amino acids. The V gene end was trimmed by 3 bases and the J gene end by 9 bases; junction bases not matched to a gene: 9. DNA of the CDR3: TGTGCCAGCTCACCGGTAGCGGGAGAACTAGGTGAGCAGTTCTTC. Amino acid sequence: CASSPVAGELGEQFF.

The V call is TRBV5-1, the J call TRBJ1-2; D is ambiguous. The germline CDR1 and CDR2 sequences are SGHRS and YFSETQ. The CDR3 sequence is 13 residues long. Trimming cost V 0 bases and J 8 bases, with 11 bases left between them. The CDR3 reads CASSLVEGAGYTF. CDR3 DNA: TGCGCCAGCAGCTTGGTTGAGGGCGCGGGCTACACCTTC.

The chain carries TRBV9 and TRBJ2-7; 9 nucleotides match TRBD1. In germline, CDR1 is SGDLS, CDR2 YYNGEE. The CDR3 length is 15 residues. The J segment lost 3 bases and the V segment lost 4 bases, leaving 8 bases of the junction unmatched. The CDR3 region is CASSPLEDRGYEQYF. The CDR3 bases are TGTGCCAGCAGCCCCCTCGAGGACAGGGGCTACGAGCAGTACTTC.

The V and J genes are TRBV5-6 and TRBJ1-1; 9 bases match TRBD1. This CDR3 has 14 amino acids. With 5 bases clipped from V and 12 bases from J, the junction kept 14 bases outside the gene matches. Germline values: CDR1 SGHDT, CDR2 YYEEEE. The CDR3: CASSYNRGLGGTFF. CDR3 DNA: TGTGCCAGCAGTTATAACAGGGGGCTTGGTGGAACTTTCTTT.

The chain recombines TRBV29-1 with TRBJ2-1, with TRBD2 matching 9 bases. The CDR3 has 14 residues. J was trimmed by 1 base and V by 4 bases; bases with no gene match: 2. Germline V CDR1 and CDR2: SQVTM, ANQGSEA. CDR3 region: CSVGREGSYNEQFF. The CDR3 bases are TGCAGCGTTGGGCGGGAGGGGTCCTACAATGAGCAGTTCTTC.

This chain joins TRBV5-3 and TRBJ2-5; D is perhaps TRBD2 (6 bases). TRBV5-3 is reported as an ORF; its role is uncertain. The length of the CDR3 is 14 residues. Trimming left V 4 bases short and J 5 bases short, with 15 bases between. The CDR3 DNA sequence: TGTGCCAGAAGCCTGGGACTCGGGAGCGAGACCCAGTACTTC. This translates into CARSLGLGSETQYF.

The genes are TRBV6-5 and TRBJ1-1; D is possibly TRBD1 (5 bases). V lost 5 bases and J 2 bases, leaving 9 bases between the germline ends. Germline V gene sequence: CDR1 MNHEY, CDR2 SVGAGI. This CDR3 is 13 amino acids long. For the CDR3, the DNA is TGTGCCAGCAGTCGACAGAGCAACACTGAAGCTTTCTTT. Its translation is CASSRQSNTEAFF.

The chain has TRBV6-4 and TRBJ1-5, with 7 positions matching TRBD1. CDR1 is MRHNA and CDR2 is SNTAGT in the germline V gene. The CDR3 has 15 amino acids. J was trimmed by 3 bases and V by 2 bases; bases with no gene match: 4. CDR3 DNA sequence: TGTGCCAGCAGTGACCGGGACAGATACAATCAGCCCCAGCATTTT. As protein: CASSDRDRYNQPQHF.

V and J are TRBV6-5 and TRBJ1-2; no definite D call. There are 16 residues in the CDR3. V was clipped by 0 bases and J by 8 bases, with 19 bases between them. Germline CDR1 reads MNHEY; CDR2 reads SVGAGI. The CDR3 DNA is TGTGCCAGCAGTTACTCGACACCAAATTCGGCAAACGGCTACACCTTC. Its translation is CASSYSTPNSANGYTF.

The chain couples TRBV29-1 to TRBJ1-1; perhaps TRBD1 as D (5 bases). The CDR3 contains 13 residues. Germline V gene data show CDR1 as SQVTM and CDR2 as ANQGSEA. Trimming took off 4 bases at V and 2 bases at J, with 11 bases between the two ends. Written as DNA, the CDR3 is TGCAGCGTTGTGATAGGGGCTAACACTGAAGCTTTCTTT. It yields the protein CSVVIGANTEAFF.

V and J are TRBV9 and TRBJ2-5; tentatively, D is TRBD2 (6 bases). This CDR3 is 15 amino acids long. Germline loops: CDR1 SGDLS, CDR2 YYNGEE. V was trimmed by 4 bases and J by 5 bases, leaving 18 bases between them. CDR3 nucleotides: TGTGCCAGCAGCCCCTTCGGGATGGGGGGTGAGACCCAGTACTTC. Its translation is CASSPFGMGGETQYF.

V is TRBV9 and J is TRBJ1-2; tentatively, D is TRBD1 (6 bases). This CDR3 is built from 14 residues. The V and J ends lost 2 bases and 2 bases respectively, with 10 bases between them. Germline V gene lookup returns CDR1 SGDLS and CDR2 YYNGEE. CDR3 nucleotide sequence: TGTGCCAGCAGCGTCGGACAGTTAAACTATGGCTACACCTTC. Protein sequence: CASSVGQLNYGYTF.